This T cell receptor (beta chain) was captured by sequencing in a study of type 1 regulatory T cells. Overall study context: This in vitro CD4 product, T-allo10, is enriched for Tr1 cells and alloantigen-specific. Study-level findings and limits: Tr1 cells had a more restricted TCR repertoire than non-Tr1 cells.

TCRdb re-derived calls from the reads in MiXCR, one entry per CDR3 protein. The sample consists of more than 60,000 distinct CDR3 sequences, roughly two thirds of them appearing once. Regarding this clonotype: Its antigen is currently unknown.

The clonotype originates from a human donor in good health. Source material: cultured non-Tr1 T cells, either the whole culture or a sorted T cell fraction (not recorded which).

The CDR3 is CASSPSGRAQFF. The CDR3 DNA reads TGTGCCAGCAGTCCTAGCGGGAGAGCGCAGTTCTTC. The J gene is TRBJ2-1, the V gene TRBV6-2 or TRBV6-3; 10 bases agree with TRBD2. CDR1 is MNHEY, CDR2 SVGEGT, per germline. The CDR3 sequence is 12 residues long. V shed 5 bases and J 12 bases; nucleotides not matched to a gene: 4.